Below, 32 T cell receptor beta chains from the same sample are listed, as sequenced in a study of early T cells in non-severe SARS-CoV-2 infection. TCRdb itself ran the 5' RACE reads through MiXCR, one entry per CDR3 protein. The sample lists roughly 80,000 distinct CDR3 sequences, roughly 10% occurring once. The material sequenced was whole blood, taken at baseline. The receptors stem from an adult who was a healthcare worker with PCR-confirmed SARS-CoV-2 infection or an uninfected control (not recorded which).

The chain joins TRBV6-1 to TRBJ2-1; D call uncertain. Germline assignment: CDR1 MNHNS and CDR2 SASEGT. V was trimmed by 2 bases and J by 7 bases, leaving 6 bases between them. The CDR3 length is 12 residues. CDR3 in DNA: TGTGCCAGCAGTGAATGGGGAAATGAGCAGTTCTTC. This sequence encodes CASSEWGNEQFF.

This clonotype was observed many times. The rearrangement joins TRBV19 to TRBJ2-7, with a weak D call TRBD1 (6 bases). The CDR3 is 14 residues long. The ends were cut back, 4 bases at V and 2 bases at J, with 12 bases in the middle. Per the germline V gene, CDR1 is LNHDA and CDR2 is SQIVND (reference sequence). CDR3 DNA sequence: TGTGCCAGTAGTACGACAGGAGCCCCCTACGAGCAGTACTTC. This translates into CASSTTGAPYEQYF.

Only a few counts were recorded for this clonotype. This chain links TRBV29-1 with TRBJ2-5, with D perhaps matching TRBD2 (7 bases). The CDR3 contains 13 residues. The germline V gene has CDR1 SQVTM and CDR2 ANQGSEA. V shed 6 bases and J shed 7 bases, with 18 bases lying between them. The CDR3 is CSVDPLGGGTQYF. The CDR3 nucleotides read TGCAGCGTCGACCCTTTAGGGGGGGGGACCCAGTACTTC.

This clonotype was seen a few times. J is TRBJ2-1 and V is TRBV5-6, with D possibly TRBD1 on 6 matching bases. The CDR3 spans 13 residues. V gave up 0 bases and J gave up 8 bases, with 9 bases separating them. The germline V gene has CDR1 SGHDT and CDR2 YYEEEE. In nucleotides, the CDR3 is TGTGCCAGCAGCTTGGCACAGGGCGATGAGCAGTTCTTC. Translated: CASSLAQGDEQFF.

The chain has TRBV6-2 or TRBV6-3 and TRBJ2-7, with TRBD1 as a possible D gene (6 bases). There are 16 residues in the CDR3. Trimming removed 5 bases at V and 0 bases at J, with 17 bases between. Germline CDR1 MNHEY, CDR2 SVGEGT. This CDR3 reads CASSRDTGTPSYEQYF. The CDR3 DNA sequence: TGTGCCAGCAGTAGGGACACAGGGACCCCCTCCTACGAGCAGTACTTC.

This clonotype appeared many times. The germline gene is not matched at one end of the junction; a read error may be the cause. The genes are TRBV7-9 and TRBJ1-2; the D is unclear. The CDR3 is 15 residues long. Germline V CDR1 and CDR2: SEHNR, FQNEAQ (reference sequence). CDR3: CASSLSGGSNYGYSF. The CDR3 DNA sequence: TGTGCCAGCAGCCTCTCCGGAGGTTCTAACTATGGCTACTCCTTC.

The sample holds a few counts of this clonotype. V is TRBV29-1 and J is TRBJ1-5; no clear D. Looked up from germline, CDR1 is SQVTM and CDR2 is ANQGSEA. Trimming left V 4 bases short and J 7 bases short, with 14 bases between. The CDR3 is made up of 13 amino acids. The CDR3 nucleotides read TGCAGCGTTGGCGGCACAGACGGCCAGCCCCAGCATTTT. It is translated as CSVGGTDGQPQHF.

The rearrangement joins TRBV5-1 to TRBJ1-2, with D maybe TRBD1 (6 bases). Trimming removed 1 base at V and 5 bases at J, with 15 bases between. The CDR3 is 15 residues long. Looked up from germline, CDR1 is SGHRS and CDR2 is YFSETQ. In nucleotides, the CDR3 is TGCGCCAGCAGCTTGAACCCGACGGGGGCTTATGGCTACACCTTC. Its translation: CASSLNPTGAYGYTF.

This clonotype was seen only a few times. The chain employs TRBV11-2 and TRBJ2-2; D tentatively reads TRBD1 or TRBD2 (7 bases each). Trimming stripped 2 bases from V and 7 bases from J, with 20 bases between. The germline V gene encodes CDR1 SGHAT and CDR2 FQNNGV. This CDR3 comprises 17 residues. Here the CDR3 DNA reads TGTGCCAGCAGCTTAACCGCCGGGACAGCGGGGTTCGGGGAGCTGTTTTTT. It yields the protein CASSLTAGTAGFGELFF. The variable domain in full, with the rest retrieved from reference TRBV11-2 and TRBJ2-2, is EAGVAQSPRYKIIEKRQSVAFWCNPISGHATLYWYQQILGQGPKLLIQFQNNGVVDDSQLPKDRFSAERLKGVDSTLKIQPAKLEDSAVYLCASSLTAGTAGFGELFFGEGSRLTVL.

The V gene is TRBV20-1, the J gene TRBJ2-3, with D possibly TRBD2 on 6 matching bases. V dropped 0 bases and J dropped 1 base, with 11 bases sitting between them. This CDR3 is 15 amino acids long. CDR1 and CDR2 from the germline V gene are DFQATT and SNEGSKA (reference sequence). The CDR3 region is CSAREPQRGTDTQYF. The CDR3, as DNA: TGCAGTGCTAGAGAGCCCCAGCGGGGCACAGATACGCAGTATTTT.

This clonotype was counted at least ten times. The V gene is TRBV4-1, the J gene TRBJ2-4; unclear D gene. The V gene lost 1 base and the J gene lost 8 bases, with 12 bases spanning the gap. Germline loops: CDR1 MGHRA, CDR2 YSYEKL. The CDR3 is made up of 14 amino acids. The DNA of the CDR3 is TGCGCCAGCAGCCAAGTCGCCCGGTTGGACATTCAGTACTTC. As protein: CASSQVARLDIQYF.

This clonotype has a handful of counts. This sequence joins TRBV5-1 and TRBJ2-1; no firm D call. CDR3 length equals 15 residues. Germline loops: CDR1 SGHRS, CDR2 YFSETQ. With 0 bases removed from V and 0 bases from J, the gap between germline ends came to 7 bases. CDR3 region: CASSLAVTSYNEQFF. DNA of the CDR3: TGCGCCAGCAGCTTGGCTGTGACCTCCTACAATGAGCAGTTCTTC.

This clonotype showed up many times. The V and J genes are TRBV9 and TRBJ2-1; D could derive from TRBD1 or TRBD2 (5 bases each). The CDR3 runs to 15 residues. Trimming removed 4 bases from V and 2 bases from J, with 13 bases in between. Germline-derived CDR1 and CDR2 are SGDLS and YYNGEE. The CDR3, as DNA: TGTGCCAGCAGCCCGACCGGGGCTACCTACAATGAGCAGTTCTTC. This gives the protein CASSPTGATYNEQFF.

Only one count was recorded for this clonotype. The chain has TRBV6-1 and TRBJ2-5, with TRBD2 matching over 7 bases. The germline V gene encodes CDR1 MNHNS and CDR2 SASEGT. The CDR3 runs to 15 residues. The V gene end was trimmed by 1 base and the J gene end by 0 bases; junction bases not matched to a gene: 2. The CDR3 sequence: CASSEGSGNQETQYF. The DNA for the CDR3 is TGTGCCAGCAGTGAAGGGAGCGGGAACCAAGAGACCCAGTACTTC.

This clonotype appeared many times. This chain joins TRBV28 and TRBJ1-5; unclear D gene. The CDR3 is 14 residues long. Per the germline V gene, CDR1 is MDHEN and CDR2 is SYDVKM. The V gene lost 6 bases and the J gene lost 6 bases, with 15 bases spanning the gap. CDR3 bases: TGTGCCAGCAGACGAGAGATAACCACTCAGCCCCAGCATTTT. Its translation: CASRREITTQPQHF.

This clonotype came up many times. The J gene is TRBJ1-2, the V gene TRBV28; 7 nucleotides match TRBD1. This CDR3 region has 17 residues. The junction had 12 bases not matched to a gene; V was cut back by 4 bases and J by 1 base. CDR1 is MDHEN and CDR2 is SYDVKM in the germline V gene. The CDR3 loop is CASSSFSQGGDNYGYTF. The CDR3 nucleotides are TGTGCCAGCAGTTCCTTTTCCCAGGGGGGGGATAACTATGGCTACACCTTC.

This clonotype has more than one count but fewer than ten. The chain is built from TRBV7-2 and TRBJ2-7; 8 bases map to TRBD2. J gave up 9 bases and V 1 base, and 11 bases lay outside the gene matches. Germline assignment: CDR1 SGHTA and CDR2 FQGNSA. The CDR3 spans 15 residues. CDR3 region: CASSLVILAVQPQYF. For the CDR3, the DNA is TGTGCCAGCAGCTTAGTAATACTAGCGGTCCAGCCGCAGTACTTC. Full variable domain (remainder filled in from reference TRBV7-2 and TRBJ2-7): GAGVSQSPSNKVTEKGKDVELRCDPISGHTALYWYRQSLGQGLEFLIYFQGNSAPDKSGLPSDRFSAERTGGSVSTLTIQRTQQEDSAVYLCASSLVILAVQPQYFGPGTRLTVT.

This chain connects TRBV4-1 to TRBJ1-1, with D hard to call. The V gene lost 0 bases and the J gene lost 7 bases, with 15 bases spanning the gap. This CDR3 comprises 15 residues. Per the germline V gene, CDR1 is MGHRA and CDR2 is YSYEKL. This chain's CDR3 is CASSQEVVVGNEAFF. The DNA of the CDR3 is TGCGCCAGCAGCCAAGAGGTGGTTGTAGGGAATGAAGCTTTCTTT.

The V gene is TRBV5-4, the J gene TRBJ1-4, with D unresolved. The CDR3 loop spans 13 amino acids. V lost 3 bases, J lost 8 bases, and 11 bases lay in between. Germline CDR1 SGHNT, CDR2 YYREEE (reference sequence). CDR3 DNA sequence: TGTGCCAGCAGCTCTCCGGGTCGGGAAAAACTGTTTTTT. It codes for CASSSPGREKLFF.

In its sample, this clonotype was seen a few times. The chain is built from TRBV7-8 and TRBJ2-3; D unclear. Between the trimmed V and J ends, which lost 5 bases and 2 bases, there was a span of 5 bases. CDR1 is SGHVS and CDR2 is FQNEAQ in the germline V gene. The CDR3 has 12 amino acids. The CDR3 loop reads CASSPYTDTQYF. CDR3 sequence (DNA): TGTGCCAGCAGCCCTTACACAGATACGCAGTATTTT.

V is TRBV29-1 and J is TRBJ2-2; D is possibly TRBD1 (6 bases). V was cut by 3 bases and J by 3 bases, with 8 bases left in between. This CDR3 is built from 13 residues. Germline CDR1 SQVTM, CDR2 ANQGSEA. The CDR3 region is CSVDRGYTGELFF. Here the CDR3 DNA reads TGCAGCGTTGACAGGGGCTACACCGGGGAGCTGTTTTTT.

This clonotype was detected only a few times. The chain combines TRBV7-2 with TRBJ2-3; a possible D gene is TRBD2 (7 bases). V lost 5 bases and J lost 2, with 17 bases in between. Per the germline V gene, CDR1 is SGHTA and CDR2 is FQGNSA. The CDR3 consists of 16 residues. The CDR3 spells CASSQGGGFYTDTQYF. The CDR3 bases are TGTGCCAGCAGCCAAGGGGGGGGCTTCTACACAGATACGCAGTATTTT.

This clonotype turned up a few times. The V and J genes are TRBV3-1 and TRBJ2-7, with 9 bases lining up with TRBD1. CDR3 length: 16 amino acids. Germline lookup yields CDR1 LGHDT and CDR2 YNNKEL (reference sequence). J gave up 0 bases and V 4 bases, and 7 bases lay outside the gene matches. The DNA of the CDR3 is TGTGCCAGCAGCCGAAAAGGACAGGGGCTCTCCTACGAGCAGTACTTC. Residues: CASSRKGQGLSYEQYF.

V usage is TRBV10-3 and J usage is TRBJ1-1; D remains unclear. The V gene's germline CDR1 is ENHRY and CDR2 SYGVKD. V was clipped by 3 bases and J by 0 bases, with 8 bases between them. This CDR3 is built from 14 residues. As DNA, the CDR3 is TGTGCCATCAGTGATATAAAAATGAACACTGAAGCTTTCTTT. As protein: CAISDIKMNTEAFF.

Ten or more counts support this clonotype. This chain's CDR3 is CASSPDYNQPQHF. CDR3 nucleotides: TGTGCCAGCAGCCCAGACTACAATCAGCCCCAGCATTTT. V and J are TRBV6-5 and TRBJ1-5; D is undetermined. This CDR3 has 13 residues. Germline V lookup: CDR1 MNHEY, CDR2 SVGAGI. V lost 6 bases and J lost 3, with 9 bases in between.

Many counts were recorded for this clonotype. V gene TRBV15 combines with J gene TRBJ1-1; D unresolved. V lost 0 bases and J 1 base, leaving 9 bases between the germline ends. Germline values: CDR1 LNHNV, CDR2 YYDKDF (reference sequence). The CDR3 runs 15 residues. The CDR3 region is CATSRDRQKNTEAFF. The CDR3 DNA is TGTGCCACCAGCAGAGATCGGCAGAAGAACACTGAAGCTTTCTTT. The variable domain in full, completed from reference TRBV15 and TRBJ1-1, reads DAMVIQNPRYQVTQFGKPVTLSCSQTLNHNVMYWYQQKSSQAPKLLFHYYDKDFNNEADTPDNFQSRRPNTSFCFLDIRSPGLGDTAMYLCATSRDRQKNTEAFFGQGTRLTVV.

This clonotype was seen only a few times. V usage is TRBV11-2 and J usage is TRBJ2-1, with TRBD1 identical over 8 bases. From germline, CDR1 is SGHAT and CDR2 FQNNGV. The CDR3 consists of 16 residues. After removal of 0 bases from V and 10 bases from J, the junction contained 11 bases not matched to a gene. The CDR3 sequence: CASSLDIRTGKSEQFF. CDR3 coding DNA: TGTGCCAGCAGCTTAGATATTCGGACAGGGAAGTCCGAGCAGTTCTTC.

This clonotype came up many times. The V call is TRBV12-3 or TRBV12-4, the J call TRBJ1-5, with D unresolved. V was cut by 3 bases and J by 4 bases, with 10 bases left in between. The CDR3 length is 14 residues. In DNA form, the CDR3 reads TGTGCCAGCAGTTTTGGGATGGGTAATCAGCCCCAGCATTTT. Protein: CASSFGMGNQPQHF.

J is TRBJ2-7 and V is TRBV11-1, with 9 bases fitting TRBD1. Germline CDR1 SGHAT, CDR2 FQDESV (reference sequence). The CDR3 is 16 residues long. The trim removed 2 bases at V and 2 bases at J, leaving 7 bases unmatched. The CDR3 DNA is TGTGCCAGCAGCTTACCCGTAGGACAGGGGACCTACGAGCAGTACTTC. Protein product: CASSLPVGQGTYEQYF.

A few counts support this clonotype. V usage is TRBV27 and J usage is TRBJ2-1; 14 bases match TRBD2. Germline lookup yields CDR1 MNHEY and CDR2 SMNVEV (reference sequence). This CDR3 has 16 amino acids. The junction had 9 bases not matched to a gene; V was cut back by 5 bases and J by 9 bases. The CDR3 coding sequence is TGTGCCAGCAGTCCCAGACTAGCGGGGGGGCGTAGTGAGCAGTTCTTC. Protein: CASSPRLAGGRSEQFF.

The chain joins TRBV3-1 to TRBJ2-2; D perhaps matches TRBD1 (5 bases). Germline loops: CDR1 LGHDT, CDR2 YNNKEL (reference sequence). V shed 4 bases and J shed 0 bases, with 21 bases lying between them. The CDR3 is 19 amino acids. For the CDR3, the DNA is TGTGCCAGCAGCCCCCCCGTCTTACCAGGGCCATCGAACACCGGGGAGCTGTTTTTT. Translation: CASSPPVLPGPSNTGELFF.

This clonotype has a count of ten or more. V and J are TRBV10-3 and TRBJ2-3, with 7 bases fitting TRBD2. Germline CDR1 ENHRY, CDR2 SYGVKD. The CDR3 is made up of 14 amino acids. Losses at the gene ends were 6 bases for V and 4 bases for J; bases not matched to a gene: 7. DNA for the CDR3: TGTGCCATCAGGTCCGGGGAGGGGTCAGATACGCAGTATTTT. Protein: CAIRSGEGSDTQYF.